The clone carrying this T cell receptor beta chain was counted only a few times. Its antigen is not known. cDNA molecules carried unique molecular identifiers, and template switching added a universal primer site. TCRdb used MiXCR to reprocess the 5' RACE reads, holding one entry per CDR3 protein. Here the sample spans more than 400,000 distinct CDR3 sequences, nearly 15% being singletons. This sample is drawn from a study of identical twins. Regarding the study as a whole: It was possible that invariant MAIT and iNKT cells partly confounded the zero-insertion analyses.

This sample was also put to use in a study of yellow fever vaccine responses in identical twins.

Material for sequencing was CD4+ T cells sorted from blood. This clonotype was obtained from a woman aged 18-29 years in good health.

The CDR3 DNA reads TGCAGCGTTGATCCCCGACAGATAATGAACACCGGGGAGCTGTTTTTT. This codes for CSVDPRQIMNTGELFF. V usage is TRBV29-1 and J usage is TRBJ2-2; D is perhaps TRBD1 (5 bases). Germline V gives CDR1 SQVTM, CDR2 ANQGSEA. The V end lost 3 bases, the J end lost 1 base, and 15 bases lay between the germline ends. The CDR3 consists of 16 residues.